Sequencing of this T cell receptor (beta chain) was carried out in a study of T cells in localized non-small cell lung cancer. V was pared by 4 bases and J by 1 base, with 17 bases between. This CDR3 is built from 16 residues. Looked up from germline, CDR1 is SGHNT and CDR2 is YYREEE (reference sequence). On this clone: Its cognate antigen is unknown.

This table comes from immunoSEQ multiplex PCR, and its TCRdb copy is limited to in-frame clones, with some not included. Here the sample spans around 140,000 clones, more than 70% being singletons. Findings and limits, study-wide: Uninvolved adjacent lung showed peak T cell clonality, exceeding tumor. An association was observed between higher blood T cell density and longer overall survival.

The sequence was obtained from a female donor of 60 years or more with stage I lung adenocarcinoma. The specimen comprised peripheral blood, sampled before any cancer treatment. The chain employs TRBV5-4 and TRBJ2-5; the D call may be TRBD1 or TRBD2 (5 bases each). CDR3 coding DNA: TGTGCCAGCAGCCCCCTCCCATCGGGGCTCCAAGAGACCCAGTACTTC. It is translated as CASSPLPSGLQETQYF.